This T cell receptor beta chain was documented in a study of T-cell memory formation after mild COVID-19 (dated by TCRdb to the early 2020s). With regard to the full study: TCR sequence clusters from the two donors were found to be largely donor specific. In two donors, T-cell clones that expanded and contracted after mild COVID-19 were tracked by sequencing TCRalpha and TCRbeta repertoires over time. The cohort was made up of two young adult volunteers, one female and one male, who were previously healthy. Results and caveats for the whole study, not just this receptor: Balanced CD4/CD8 phenotypes were observed for clones contracting from day 15 to 85, whereas a bias towards CD4+ was observed for a second wave of clones expanding from day 15 to 37. Some responding clones were detected in pre-infection memory, suggesting pre-existing cross-reactive memory T cells joined the SARS-CoV-2 response. Contracting CD4+ clones were found mainly in CM and EM memory subsets, while CD8+ clones were enriched in EMRA. Only a couple of mild cases were covered in the study, and larger cohorts including severe cases with pre-infection samples were considered necessary. The second-wave clones that peaked on day 37 were not confirmed to be SARS-CoV-2 specific.

Ficoll-Paque density gradient centrifugation was used to isolate PBMCs. This clonotype was detected a few times. Its recognized antigen is unknown. No much larger clone exists at a distance of one base, and base qualities are not known. The run used an Illumina NovaSeq 6000. TCRalpha and TCRbeta cDNA libraries were constructed by 5'RACE with constant-segment primers, with sample barcodes and unique molecular identifiers being introduced. Trizol reagent was used to extract RNA from every sample. Library amplification was performed in two PCR steps, and a second sample barcode and Illumina TruSeq adapters were introduced in the second step. Libraries were sequenced on an Illumina NovaSeq with 2 x 150 bp paired-end reads. On the authors' methods: Demultiplexing of reads and collapsing into UMI-guided consensus sequences were performed with migec v1.2.7. With mixcr v2.1.11, UMI consensuses were aligned to TRA and TRB V and J templates and assembled into clonotypes. Clonotypes were classified as expanded or contracted when called significant by both edgeR and NoisET, with noise models trained on biological replicates. For edgeR calls, the cutoffs were a false discovery rate-adjusted p below 0.01 and a log2 fold-change threshold of 1. As an exploratory analysis of dynamics, PCA with hierarchical clustering was applied to max-normalized trajectories of the 1000 most abundant clonotypes. Separately sequenced CD4+ and CD8+ repertoires were used to assign a CD4 or CD8 phenotype to each responding clone. TCRdb reprocessing: public reads trimmed at Q25 with fastp, clones called with MiXCR, in-frame beta chains kept. Records with the same CDR3 protein are collapsed into one entry carrying the most frequent genes and DNA. The V and J calls, along with clone size, are taken from TCRdb and not from the paper's own processing. The sample data list about 200,000 distinct CDR3 sequences, and 9.5% of these were observed just once. The ten largest clones capture around 3.4% of the sample.

The clonotype was recovered from a man between 18 and 35 years old who had mild COVID-19 (a few samples of this study predate the infection). The sample titles of this study are shuffled in the database, so cell type and time point are left out; the donor was told from shared clones. Sequencing was carried out using PBMCs or a T cell subset sorted from them (not recorded which).

This receptor has the CDR3 CASSFQGAGNTEAFF. The nucleotides read TGCGCCAGCAGCTTCCAGGGGGCCGGGAACACTGAAGCTTTCTTT. The chain uses TRBV5-1 and TRBJ1-1, with 8 bases in between that match TRBD1. For this chain, trimming is 2 bases at the V end and 1 base at the J end, and the number of junction bases without a gene match is 4. Taken from the germline V gene, the CDR1 and CDR2 loops are SGHRS and YFSETQ. The CDR3 goes from the cysteine to the phenylalanine over 15 residues. Solely the CDR3 DNA is kept, with 45 bases framed from the first base.